The 32 T cell receptor beta chains below come from one sample, sequenced in a study of T cells after yellow fever vaccination. Each CDR3 protein gets one entry after TCRdb re-called the 5' RACE reads with MiXCR. Seen here are 300,000 to 450,000 distinct CDR3 sequences, around 8.1% observed once, and the top ten hold approximately 15%. Sequenced here: PBMCs, sampled roughly 45 days after the first yellow fever vaccination. All receptors derive from a man aged 18 to 30 who received the YFV17D yellow fever vaccine.

Concerning this clonotype: A much larger clone differs by one base, so this may be a read error. The chain links TRBV6-5 to TRBJ1-1; D gene unclear. Germline V gene lookup returns CDR1 MNHEY and CDR2 SVGAGI. The CDR3 is 13 amino acids. Here the CDR3 DNA reads TGTACCAGCAGTTACTCTGCCGTGGGTGAAGCTTTCTTT. Protein product: CTSSYSAVGEAFF.

This clonotype showed up many times. The CDR3 DNA sequence: TGCAGTGCTAGACAGGATAGCAATCAGCCCCAGCATTTT. Translation: CSARQDSNQPQHF. The rearrangement links TRBV20-1 to TRBJ1-5; D uncertain. This CDR3 comprises 13 residues. In germline, CDR1 is DFQATT, CDR2 SNEGSKA (reference sequence). The V gene lost 2 bases and the J gene lost 0 bases, with 5 bases spanning the gap.

This clonotype was counted only a few times. V usage is TRBV28 and J usage is TRBJ1-3; D not resolved. Germline-derived CDR1 and CDR2 are MDHEN and SYDVKM. Trimming took 2 bases from V and 0 from J, leaving 20 bases between them. The length of the CDR3 is 19 residues. The chain's CDR3 is CASSLLPVSTFTSGNTIYF. The CDR3 nucleotides read TGTGCCAGCAGTTTACTTCCAGTTTCCACTTTCACCTCTGGAAACACCATATATTTT. The variable domain in full, completed from reference TRBV28 and TRBJ1-3, reads DVKVTQSSRYLVKRTGEKVFLECVQDMDHENMFWYRQDPGLGLRLIYFSYDVKMKEKGDIPEGYSVSREKKERFSLILESASTNQTSMYLCASSLLPVSTFTSGNTIYFGEGSWLTVV.

This clonotype showed up just a few times. V and J are TRBV7-2 and TRBJ2-1; D is perhaps TRBD2 (6 bases). The length of the CDR3 is 14 residues. CDR1 SGHTA and CDR2 FQGNSA come from the germline V gene. Trimming removed 5 bases at V and 9 bases at J, with 17 bases between. CDR3: CASSPRGGNGEQFF. Written as DNA, the CDR3 is TGTGCCAGCAGCCCCCGCGGAGGGAACGGTGAGCAGTTCTTC.

The chain is built from TRBV6-2 or TRBV6-3 and TRBJ2-1, with D perhaps matching TRBD1 or TRBD2 (5 bases each). Germline CDR1 reads MNHEY; CDR2 reads SVGEGT. V lost 0 bases and J lost 8, with 11 bases in between. The CDR3 loop spans 14 amino acids. The CDR3 loop reads CASSYSGGWDEQFF. The CDR3 nucleotides are TGTGCCAGCAGTTACTCTGGGGGATGGGATGAGCAGTTCTTC.

The chain couples TRBV7-2 to TRBJ2-1; D perhaps matches TRBD2 (6 bases). This CDR3 spans 14 amino acids. Per germline, CDR1 SGHTA and CDR2 FQGNSA. Trimming pared 5 bases from V and 8 bases from J, leaving 16 bases between. CDR3 loop: CASSLGTLMDEQFF. The CDR3 DNA reads TGTGCCAGCAGCCTCGGGACTCTAATGGATGAGCAGTTCTTC. Looking up the rest from reference TRBV7-2 and TRBJ2-1 gives the full variable domain: GAGVSQSPSNKVTEKGKDVELRCDPISGHTALYWYRQSLGQGLEFLIYFQGNSAPDKSGLPSDRFSAERTGGSVSTLTIQRTQQEDSAVYLCASSLGTLMDEQFFGPGTRLTVL.

The chain employs TRBV7-9 and TRBJ2-1, with D possibly being TRBD1 or TRBD2 (6 bases each). CDR1 SEHNR and CDR2 FQNEAQ come from the germline V gene (reference sequence). Trimming took off 6 bases at V and 12 bases at J, with 18 bases between the two ends. The CDR3 loop spans 13 amino acids. The DNA for the CDR3 is TGTGCCAGCAGTCCGGGGGCCGGGCAACGGCAGTTCTTC. Encoded protein: CASSPGAGQRQFF.

This clonotype showed up just a few times. The chain is built from TRBV9 and TRBJ2-1; no clear D. The CDR3 length is 15 residues. The V end was cut by 3 bases, the J end by 0 bases, with 10 bases between. CDR1 and CDR2 (germline): SGDLS, YYNGEE. In nucleotides, the CDR3 is TGTGCCAGCAGCGAAGAGGTGGCCTCCTACAATGAGCAGTTCTTC. Residues: CASSEEVASYNEQFF.

This clonotype was observed a handful of times. The rearrangement joins TRBV7-9 to TRBJ1-1; TRBD1 is a possible D gene (5 bases). Trimming took 7 bases from V and 5 from J, leaving 14 bases between them. The CDR3 covers 13 residues. Germline V CDR1 and CDR2: SEHNR, FQNEAQ (reference sequence). CDR3 bases: TGTGCCAGCACCAGTGACAGAAGGACTGAAGCTTTCTTT. This translates into CASTSDRRTEAFF.

This clonotype was seen repeatedly, ten times or more. The gene calls are TRBV5-6 and TRBJ2-5; weak D call: TRBD2 (6 bases). Between the trimmed V and J ends, which lost 4 bases and 11 bases, there was a span of 12 bases. The CDR3 is made up of 11 amino acids. CDR1 is SGHDT and CDR2 is YYEEEE in the germline V gene. The chain's CDR3 is CASSAQGGQYF. The CDR3 DNA sequence: TGTGCCAGCAGCGCCCAGGGAGGACAGTACTTC.

V is TRBV5-1 and J is TRBJ2-5; no clear D gene. Germline-derived CDR1 and CDR2 are SGHRS and YFSETQ. Trimming removed 7 bases from V and 6 bases from J, with 19 bases in between. The CDR3 is 14 amino acids. CDR3 nucleotide sequence: TGCGCCAGCGGTGAGGCTCCGCTCGTAAAGACCCAGTACTTC. Protein sequence: CASGEAPLVKTQYF.

A few counts support this clonotype. The chain combines TRBV5-6 with TRBJ2-1; 10 bases match TRBD1. This CDR3 is 15 amino acids long. V was clipped by 1 base and J by 6 bases; unmatched bases: 4. Germline CDR1 and CDR2: SGHDT and YYEEEE. The chain's CDR3 is CASSLKGQGTNEQFF. Here the CDR3 DNA reads TGTGCCAGCAGCTTGAAGGGACAGGGGACCAATGAGCAGTTCTTC.

V and J are TRBV6-5 and TRBJ2-5; no firm D call. Germline V gene sequence: CDR1 MNHEY, CDR2 SVGAGI. The germline V and J ends were trimmed by 3 bases and 6 bases, with 5 bases remaining between them. There are 11 residues in the CDR3. The CDR3 loop is CASSYRQTQYF. CDR3 nucleotides: TGTGCCAGCAGTTATAGGCAGACCCAGTACTTC.

The gene calls are TRBV7-9 and TRBJ1-5, with D unresolved. V lost 5 bases and J lost 5, with 7 bases in between. CDR1 and CDR2 from the germline V gene are SEHNR and FQNEAQ (reference sequence). The CDR3 consists of 12 residues. CDR3 region: CASSQSDQPQHF. The CDR3 region has the DNA TGTGCCAGCAGCCAATCTGATCAGCCCCAGCATTTT.

The chain is built from TRBV5-4 and TRBJ2-5; 9 bases fit TRBD1. J gave up 4 bases and V 3 bases, and 10 bases lay outside the gene matches. This CDR3 spans 16 amino acids. The germline CDR1 and CDR2 sequences are SGHNT and YYREEE (reference sequence). The CDR3 nucleotides read TGTGCCAGCAGCTCCCGGGACAGGGTCGGGCCAGAGACCCAGTACTTC. Encoded protein: CASSSRDRVGPETQYF. The variable domain in full, completed from reference TRBV5-4 and TRBJ2-5, reads ETGVTQSPTHLIKTRGQQVTLRCSSQSGHNTVSWYQQALGQGPQFIFQYYREEENGRGNFPPRFSGLQFPNYSSELNVNALELDDSALYLCASSSRDRVGPETQYFGPGTRLLVL.

This chain uses TRBV7-2 with TRBJ2-1; 13 bases are shared with TRBD2. Germline assignment: CDR1 SGHTA and CDR2 FQGNSA. This CDR3 is 18 amino acids long. V dropped 0 bases and J dropped 7; count of bases not matched to a gene: 9. The CDR3 is CASSLATPTSGGENEQFF. The CDR3 bases are TGTGCCAGCAGCTTAGCGACCCCTACTAGCGGGGGGGAGAATGAGCAGTTCTTC.

This clonotype was seen more than once but under ten times. The V and J genes are TRBV30 and TRBJ1-4; D perhaps matches TRBD1 (6 bases). The length of the CDR3 is 14 residues. Looked up from germline, CDR1 is GTSNPN and CDR2 is SVGIG (reference sequence). V shed 3 bases and J shed 6 bases, with 14 bases lying between them. CDR3 region: CAWRRVGADEKLFF. The CDR3 nucleotides read TGTGCCTGGAGGCGGGTGGGGGCTGATGAAAAACTGTTTTTT.

The rearrangement links TRBV7-9 to TRBJ1-1; 7 bases align to TRBD1. Trimming removed 0 bases from V and 4 bases from J; junction bases left unmatched: 11. The CDR3 has 17 amino acids. Germline values: CDR1 SEHNR, CDR2 FQNEAQ (reference sequence). The CDR3, as DNA: TGTGCCAGCAGCTTAGCTGACGGCAGGGGGTACGGCACTGAAGCTTTCTTT. This gives the protein CASSLADGRGYGTEAFF.

A remark on this clonotype: Possible read error: a much larger clone is one base away. The gene calls are TRBV5-1 and TRBJ2-5; D gene unclear. V lost 1 base and J lost 0, with 7 bases in between. The CDR3 loop spans 14 amino acids. Germline V gene lookup returns CDR1 SGHRS and CDR2 YFSETQ. This chain's CDR3 is CASSLSSDQETQYF. The CDR3 DNA reads TGCGCCAGCAGCTTGAGTTCTGACCAAGAGACCCAGTACTTC.

In regard to this clonotype: At one end, the junction sequence differs from germline, possibly due to a read error. This chain links TRBV20-1 with TRBJ2-1; 9 bases fit TRBD2. The CDR3 totals 16 residues. Germline V gene lookup returns CDR1 DFQATT and CDR2 SNEGSKA (reference sequence). The CDR3 protein is CCARGSSGETYNEQFF. The CDR3 DNA sequence: TGCTGTGCTAGAGGTTCTAGCGGGGAGACCTACAATGAGCAGTTCTTC.

In its sample, this clonotype was seen a few times. The chain combines TRBV6-1 with TRBJ1-5; TRBD1 aligns across 8 bases. J lost 0 bases, V lost 6 bases, and 4 bases had no gene match. This CDR3 has 15 residues. Germline V gene lookup returns CDR1 MNHNS and CDR2 SASEGT. In DNA form, the CDR3 reads TGTGCCAGCAGCGGGACAGGTTATAGCAATCAGCCCCAGCATTTT. Residues: CASSGTGYSNQPQHF.

V gene TRBV4-2 combines with J gene TRBJ2-5; TRBD2 agrees at 9 bases. CDR1 and CDR2 from the germline V gene are LGHNA and YNFKEQ. This CDR3 has 15 residues. Trimming removed 5 bases from V and 6 bases from J; junction bases left unmatched: 10. The CDR3 loop reads CASSTQRGAGKTQYF. CDR3 sequence (DNA): TGTGCCAGCAGCACCCAGCGGGGGGCTGGAAAGACCCAGTACTTC.

The sample holds many counts of this clonotype. J is TRBJ1-2 and V is TRBV4-2; tentative D call: TRBD1 (6 bases). The CDR3 is 15 amino acids. The ends were cut back, 0 bases at V and 3 bases at J, with 11 bases in the middle. Germline V lookup: CDR1 LGHNA, CDR2 YNFKEQ. The CDR3 is CASSQDQGKDYGYTF. Written as DNA, the CDR3 is TGTGCCAGCAGCCAAGATCAGGGGAAGGACTATGGCTACACCTTC.

In this sample, this clonotype turned up many times. The chain carries TRBV5-1 and TRBJ2-5; D remains unclear. V was cut by 3 bases and J by 4 bases, with 10 bases left in between. Looked up from germline, CDR1 is SGHRS and CDR2 is YFSETQ. The CDR3 is 13 amino acids. In DNA form, the CDR3 reads TGCGCCAGCAGCTCGGCCACATTAGAGACCCAGTACTTC. The encoded protein is CASSSATLETQYF.

J is TRBJ1-3 and V is TRBV4-2; possible D gene TRBD1, 6 bases. The V end lost 2 bases, the J end lost 4 bases, and 9 bases lay between the germline ends. Germline values: CDR1 LGHNA, CDR2 YNFKEQ. CDR3 length: 14 residues. CDR3 residues: CASSQPGAGNTIYF. For the CDR3, the DNA is TGTGCCAGCAGCCAACCGGGGGCGGGAAACACCATATATTTT.

The chain employs TRBV6-2 or TRBV6-3 and TRBJ2-4; D is possibly TRBD2 (5 bases). The V end lost 2 bases, the J end lost 15 bases, and 14 bases lay between the germline ends. CDR1 and CDR2 from the germline V gene are MNHEY and SVGEGT. This CDR3 comprises 12 residues. The DNA of the CDR3 is TGTGCCAGCAGTTACCCGACTACCTACCCGTACTTC. Residues: CASSYPTTYPYF.

CDR3 sequence: CASSVENTDTQYF. The CDR3 DNA sequence: TGTGCCAGCAGTGTGGAAAACACAGATACGCAGTATTTT. The chain recombines TRBV2 with TRBJ2-3; D gene ambiguous. V gave up 4 bases and J gave up 2 bases, with 7 bases separating them. CDR3 length equals 13 residues. In germline, CDR1 is SNHLY, CDR2 FYNNEI.

This rearrangement joins TRBV6-2 or TRBV6-3 to TRBJ2-7; possibly TRBD2 for D (5 bases). The CDR3 has 13 amino acids. V was cut by 3 bases and J by 6 bases, with 12 bases left in between. The germline V gene encodes CDR1 MNHEY and CDR2 SVGEGT. The CDR3 DNA sequence: TGTGCCAGCAGTTATGGGTCTAGCACCGAGCAGTACTTC. Protein product: CASSYGSSTEQYF.

The table lists this clonotype with a few counts. The chain recombines TRBV7-9 with TRBJ1-3; possibly TRBD1 for D (6 bases). The CDR3 has 15 amino acids. The germline V gene encodes CDR1 SEHNR and CDR2 FQNEAQ (reference sequence). Trimming pared 2 bases from V and 0 bases from J, leaving 8 bases between. CDR3 residues: CASSLSGVSGNTIYF. The CDR3 bases are TGTGCCAGCAGCTTATCAGGGGTCTCTGGAAACACCATATATTTT. Together with reference TRBV7-9 and TRBJ1-3, the CDR3 gives the full variable domain: DTGVSQNPRHKITKRGQNVTFRCDPISEHNRLYWYRQTLGQGPEFLTYFQNEAQLEKSRLLSDRFSAERPKGSFSTLEIQRTEQGDSAMYLCASSLSGVSGNTIYFGEGSWLTVV.

The chain carries TRBV10-3 and TRBJ2-7, with D uncertain. The V end lost 11 bases, the J end lost 0 bases, and 17 bases lay between the germline ends. There are 14 residues in the CDR3. Germline V gene lookup returns CDR1 ENHRY and CDR2 SYGVKD. CDR3 in DNA: TGTGCCGTCCACCCCGGTTCGAGCTCCTACGAGCAGTACTTC. Translating gives CAVHPGSSSYEQYF.

The chain has TRBV4-1 and TRBJ2-2, with 11 bases aligning to TRBD2. The CDR3 is 16 amino acids. The V gene's germline CDR1 is MGHRA and CDR2 YSYEKL. V was pared by 8 bases and J by 4 bases, with 9 bases of the junction left unmatched. DNA for the CDR3: TGCGCCAGCGCCGCACTAGCGGGGGTTTCCACCGGGGAGCTGTTTTTT. Amino acids: CASAALAGVSTGELFF.

The chain couples TRBV6-2 or TRBV6-3 to TRBJ2-7; a possible D gene is TRBD1 (6 bases). Trimming shortened V by 5 bases and J by 9 bases, and 14 bases separated the two germline ends. Per germline, CDR1 MNHEY and CDR2 SVGEGT. The CDR3 totals 12 residues. CDR3 amino acids: CASSQTGNGQYV. In nucleotides, the CDR3 is TGTGCCAGCAGTCAAACAGGGAACGGGCAGTACGTC.